Here is one T cell receptor beta chain with its context. Antigen unknown. The record originates from a study of T cells in Graves' hyperthyroidism and ophthalmopathy. Study results and limitations: Most thyroid-expanded clonotypes above 0.001 were also found in blood.

There were TCR beta CDR3 regions amplified from RNA transcripts. A first-round RT-PCR of the TCR CDR3 used the HTBI primer set. TCRdb analysed the multiplex PCR reads with MiXCR anew, one entry per CDR3 protein. The sample has about 110,000 distinct CDR3 sequences, 16% seen once. Over 18 months, lack of ophthalmopathy progression marked Graves' hyperthyroidism as stable. Germline values: CDR1 SGHNT, CDR2 YENEEA. CDR3 size: 15 residues. With 0 bases removed from V and 4 bases from J, the gap between germline ends came to 10 bases. The sequenced sample consisted of blood. The TCR sequence derives from a woman between 50 and 59 years old with Graves' hyperthyroidism. V gene TRBV11-3 combines with J gene TRBJ2-1, with D possibly matching TRBD1 (5 bases). DNA for the CDR3: TGTGCCAGCAGCTTAGATATGGGGCTTTACAATGAGCAGTTCTTC. Amino acids: CASSLDMGLYNEQFF.